This T cell receptor beta chain was retrieved from a study of blood T cell repertoires in COVID-19. Study context: Material from acute and convalescent COVID-19 was sourced from the United States, Italy and Spain.

Original analysis: Estimated nucleated cell counts came from reference gene primer amplification. Sequenced by immunoSEQ multiplex PCR; TCRdb stores in-frame clones only, minus some. That table furnishes V, J and clone size, whereas the DNA furnished D and trimming. In the table there are roughly 36,000 clones, approximately 90% of which are singletons. The germline V and J ends were trimmed by 5 bases and 5 bases, with 15 bases remaining between them. The germline gives CDR1 SGHTA, CDR2 FQGTGA. The CDR3 is made up of 14 amino acids. The source material was peripheral blood. The TCR sequence derives from a man between 60 and 75 years old with active or convalescent COVID-19. The gene calls are TRBV7-3 and TRBJ1-1, with D tentatively TRBD1 (5 bases). The CDR3 is CASSPRGGATEAFF. CDR3 bases: TGTGCCAGCAGCCCGCGGGGGGGAGCGACTGAAGCTTTCTTT.